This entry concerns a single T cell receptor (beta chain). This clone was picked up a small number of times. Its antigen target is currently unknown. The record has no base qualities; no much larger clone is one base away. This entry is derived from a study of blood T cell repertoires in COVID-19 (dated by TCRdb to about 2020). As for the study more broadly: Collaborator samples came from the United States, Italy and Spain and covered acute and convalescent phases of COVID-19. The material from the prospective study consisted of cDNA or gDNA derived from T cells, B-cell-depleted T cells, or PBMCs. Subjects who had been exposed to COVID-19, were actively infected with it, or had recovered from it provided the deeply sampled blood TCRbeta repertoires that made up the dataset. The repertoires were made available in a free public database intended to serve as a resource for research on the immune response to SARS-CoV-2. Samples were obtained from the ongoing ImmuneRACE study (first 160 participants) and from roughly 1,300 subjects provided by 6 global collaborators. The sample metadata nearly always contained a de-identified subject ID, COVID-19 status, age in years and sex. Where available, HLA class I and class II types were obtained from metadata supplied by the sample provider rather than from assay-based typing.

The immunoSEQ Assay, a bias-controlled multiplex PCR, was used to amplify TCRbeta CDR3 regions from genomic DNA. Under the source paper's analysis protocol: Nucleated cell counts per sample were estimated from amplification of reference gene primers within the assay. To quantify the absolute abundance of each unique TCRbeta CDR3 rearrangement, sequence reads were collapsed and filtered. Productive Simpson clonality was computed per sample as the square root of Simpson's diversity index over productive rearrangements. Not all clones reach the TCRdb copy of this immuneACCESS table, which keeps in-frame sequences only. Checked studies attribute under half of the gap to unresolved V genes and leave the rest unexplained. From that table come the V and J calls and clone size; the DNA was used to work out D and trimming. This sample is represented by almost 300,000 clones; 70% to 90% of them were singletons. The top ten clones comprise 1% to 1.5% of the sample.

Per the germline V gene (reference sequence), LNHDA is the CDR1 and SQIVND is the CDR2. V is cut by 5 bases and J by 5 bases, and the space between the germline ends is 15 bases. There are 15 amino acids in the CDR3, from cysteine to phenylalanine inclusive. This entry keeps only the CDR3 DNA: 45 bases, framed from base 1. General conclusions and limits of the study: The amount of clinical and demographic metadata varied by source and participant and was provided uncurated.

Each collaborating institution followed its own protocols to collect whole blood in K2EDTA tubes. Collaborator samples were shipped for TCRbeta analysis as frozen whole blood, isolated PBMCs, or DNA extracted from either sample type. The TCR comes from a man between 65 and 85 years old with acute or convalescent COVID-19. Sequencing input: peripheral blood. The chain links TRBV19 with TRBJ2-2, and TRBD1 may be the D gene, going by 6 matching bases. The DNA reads TGTGCCAGTAGTCTTCGGGACACACTTACCGGGGAGCTGTTTTTT. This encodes CASSLRDTLTGELFF.